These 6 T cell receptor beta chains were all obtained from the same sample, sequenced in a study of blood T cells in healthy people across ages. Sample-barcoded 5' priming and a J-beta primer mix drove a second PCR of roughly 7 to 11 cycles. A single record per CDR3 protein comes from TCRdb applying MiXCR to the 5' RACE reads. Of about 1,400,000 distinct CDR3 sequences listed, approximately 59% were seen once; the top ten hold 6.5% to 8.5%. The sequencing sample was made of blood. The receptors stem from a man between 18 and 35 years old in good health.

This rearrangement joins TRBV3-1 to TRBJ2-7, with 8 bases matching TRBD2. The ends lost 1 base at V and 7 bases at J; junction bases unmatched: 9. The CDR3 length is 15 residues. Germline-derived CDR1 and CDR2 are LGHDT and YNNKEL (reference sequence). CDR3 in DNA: TGTGCCAGCAGCCAAGGTCCTAGCGGGCCGACTGAGCAGTACTTC. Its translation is CASSQGPSGPTEQYF.

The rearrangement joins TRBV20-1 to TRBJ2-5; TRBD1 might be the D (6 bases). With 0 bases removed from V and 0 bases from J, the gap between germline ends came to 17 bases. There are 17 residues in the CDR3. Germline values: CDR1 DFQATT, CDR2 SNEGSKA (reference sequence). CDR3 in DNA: TGCAGTGCTAGAGACCGGGTGGTACAGGGACACCAAGAGACCCAGTACTTC. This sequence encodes CSARDRVVQGHQETQYF.

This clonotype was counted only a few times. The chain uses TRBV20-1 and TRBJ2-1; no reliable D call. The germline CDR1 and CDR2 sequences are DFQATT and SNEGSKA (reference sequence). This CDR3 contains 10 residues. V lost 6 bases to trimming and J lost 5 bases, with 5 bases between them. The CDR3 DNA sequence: TGCAGTGCCTATAACAATGAGCAGTTCTTC. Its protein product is CSAYNNEQFF.

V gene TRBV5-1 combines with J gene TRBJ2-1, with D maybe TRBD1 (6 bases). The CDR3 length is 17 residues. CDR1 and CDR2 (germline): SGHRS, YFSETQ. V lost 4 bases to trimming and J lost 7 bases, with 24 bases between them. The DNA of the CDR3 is TGCGCCAGCAGCGAGCCAGAGTTACAGGGTTGGAAGAATGAGCAGTTCTTC. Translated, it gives CASSEPELQGWKNEQFF. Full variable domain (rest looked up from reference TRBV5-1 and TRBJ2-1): KAGVTQTPRYLIKTRGQQVTLSCSPISGHRSVSWYQQTPGQGLQFLFEYFSETQRNKGNFPGRFSGRQFSNSRSEMNVSTLELGDSALYLCASSEPELQGWKNEQFFGPGTRLTVL.

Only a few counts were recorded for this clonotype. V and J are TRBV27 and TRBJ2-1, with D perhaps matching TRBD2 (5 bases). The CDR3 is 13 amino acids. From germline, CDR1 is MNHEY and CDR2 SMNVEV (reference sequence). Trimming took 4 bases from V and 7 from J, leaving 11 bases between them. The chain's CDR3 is CASSSWTGNEQFF. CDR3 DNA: TGTGCCAGCAGTTCATGGACTGGAAATGAGCAGTTCTTC.

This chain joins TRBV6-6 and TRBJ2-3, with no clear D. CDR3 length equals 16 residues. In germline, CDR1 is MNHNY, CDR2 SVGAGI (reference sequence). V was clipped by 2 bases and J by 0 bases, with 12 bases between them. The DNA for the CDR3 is TGTGCCAGCAGTTACGGACCCCCTTCTAGCACAGATACGCAGTATTTT. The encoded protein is CASSYGPPSSTDTQYF.